One TCR beta chain is described in this entry. V was cut by 2 bases and J by 7 bases, with 12 bases left in between. The CDR3 length is 13 residues. The germline V gene encodes CDR1 GTSNPN and CDR2 SVGIG (reference sequence). This entry comes from a study of blood T cell repertoires in COVID-19. Profiled with immunoSEQ multiplex PCR; TCRdb holds only in-frame clones, not every one. The sample has 55,000 to 85,000 clones, about 88% seen once. The source of this sequence is a human donor in a cohort sampled during active COVID-19. Sequenced sample: peripheral blood. The genes are TRBV30 and TRBJ2-1; D perhaps matches TRBD2 (6 bases). This CDR3 is CAWSPRSGNEQFF. In DNA, the CDR3 is TGTGCCTGGAGTCCCAGAAGCGGGAATGAGCAGTTCTTC.